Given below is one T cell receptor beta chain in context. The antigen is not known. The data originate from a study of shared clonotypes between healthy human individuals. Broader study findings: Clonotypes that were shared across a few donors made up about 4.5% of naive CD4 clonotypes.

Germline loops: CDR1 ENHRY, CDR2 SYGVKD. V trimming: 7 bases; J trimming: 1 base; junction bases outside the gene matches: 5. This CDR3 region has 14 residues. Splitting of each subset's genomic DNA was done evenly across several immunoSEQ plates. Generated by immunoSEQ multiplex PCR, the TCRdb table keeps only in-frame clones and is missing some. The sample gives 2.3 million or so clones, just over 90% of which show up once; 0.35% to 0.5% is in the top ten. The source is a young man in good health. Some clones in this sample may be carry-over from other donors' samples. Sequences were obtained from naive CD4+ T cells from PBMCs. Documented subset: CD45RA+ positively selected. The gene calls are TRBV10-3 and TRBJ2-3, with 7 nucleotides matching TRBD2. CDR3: CAIMASGGTDTQYF. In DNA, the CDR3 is TGTGCCATCATGGCCAGCGGGGGCACAGATACGCAGTATTTT.